These 18 T cell receptor beta chains were all obtained from the same sample, sequenced in a study of long-term antiretroviral therapy in people with HIV. With survey level as its setting, the immunoSEQ assay was v3.0. Sequencing used immunoSEQ multiplex PCR; TCRdb keeps in-frame clones, though not all of them. The data hold 7,500 to 10,000 clones, with 70% to 90% observed a single time. The sample consisted of unsorted PBMCs, taken 0.7 years after starting antiretroviral therapy. The receptors stem from a man between 40 and 49 years old with HIV.

The rearrangement uses TRBV9 and TRBJ1-2; D is perhaps TRBD1 (5 bases). The CDR3 covers 14 residues. V was cut by 1 base and J by 8 bases, with 15 bases left in between. Germline V CDR1 and CDR2: SGDLS, YYNGEE. CDR3: CASSVSQGAGGYTF. Here the CDR3 DNA reads TGTGCCAGCAGCGTAAGTCAAGGGGCTGGCGGCTACACCTTC.

This clone was observed a few times. The chain couples TRBV5-4 to TRBJ2-7, with D perhaps TRBD2 (6 bases). This CDR3 is 15 amino acids long. The V end lost 0 bases, the J end lost 0 bases, and 10 bases lay between the germline ends. Germline CDR1 is SGHNT and CDR2 is YYREEE (reference sequence). The DNA of the CDR3 is TGTGCCAGCAGCTTGGGGGCGGGATTCTCCTACGAGCAGTACTTC. Protein: CASSLGAGFSYEQYF.

The rearrangement uses TRBV7-9 and TRBJ2-7, with TRBD2 matching 9 bases. The CDR3 sequence is 13 residues long. V lost 5 bases, J lost 4 bases, and 3 bases stayed unmatched. In germline, CDR1 is SEHNR, CDR2 FQNEAQ (reference sequence). The CDR3 is CASSRGLAYEQYF. The CDR3, as DNA: TGTGCCAGCAGCCGGGGACTAGCTTACGAGCAGTACTTC.

The chain recombines TRBV18 with TRBJ2-1; the D gene could be TRBD1 or TRBD2 (5 bases each). V dropped 6 bases and J dropped 0 bases, with 15 bases sitting between them. This CDR3 is built from 16 residues. Germline values: CDR1 KGHSH, CDR2 LQKENI. The CDR3 is CASSTRDGVSYNEQFF. In DNA, the CDR3 is TGTGCCAGCTCCACCCGGGACGGAGTCTCCTACAATGAGCAGTTCTTC.

V is TRBV7-8 and J is TRBJ1-1; no firm D call. The CDR3 runs 14 residues. The germline CDR1 and CDR2 sequences are SGHVS and FQNEAQ. V lost 1 base and J 5 bases, leaving 11 bases between the germline ends. In DNA, the CDR3 is TGTGCCAGCAGCTTAGACCAGAGGAGGACTGAAGCTTTCTTT. Amino acid sequence: CASSLDQRRTEAFF.

The genes are TRBV14 and TRBJ2-1; D unclear. Trimming took 6 bases from V and 4 from J, leaving 10 bases between them. Looked up from germline, CDR1 is SGHDN and CDR2 is FVKESK. CDR3 length: 13 amino acids. The CDR3 nucleotides read TGTGCCAGCAGGGATGAGGCATACAATGAGCAGTTCTTC. Translated, it gives CASRDEAYNEQFF.

This clone is classed as medium-sized (0.01 to 0.1%). The CDR3 DNA follows: TGCAGCGTTTCCGACATCGAACAGGGGATGCGCGAGCAGTACTTC. This translates into CSVSDIEQGMREQYF. J is TRBJ2-7 and V is TRBV29-1; 7 bases map to TRBD1. After removal of 5 bases from V and 6 bases from J, the junction contained 16 bases not matched to a gene. Germline V gene data show CDR1 as SQVTM and CDR2 as ANQGSEA. The CDR3 consists of 15 residues.

The chain has TRBV4-1 and TRBJ2-7; TRBD1 is a possible D gene (6 bases). Germline CDR1 and CDR2: MGHRA and YSYEKL. This CDR3 has 16 residues. V lost 4 bases to trimming and J lost 0 bases, with 16 bases between them. This CDR3 reads CASSRGWQGNSYEQYF. In nucleotides, the CDR3 is TGCGCCAGCAGCCGAGGGTGGCAGGGGAACTCCTACGAGCAGTACTTC.

This CDR3 is CASSMVQRMYNEQFF. The CDR3 DNA sequence: TGTGCCAGTAGTATGGTCCAGCGGATGTACAATGAGCAGTTCTTC. The V and J genes are TRBV19 and TRBJ2-1; perhaps TRBD2 as D (5 bases). V lost 3 bases and J lost 4, with 13 bases in between. Germline loops: CDR1 LNHDA, CDR2 SQIVND (reference sequence). The CDR3 is 15 amino acids.

V and J are TRBV9 and TRBJ2-5, with TRBD2 identical over 8 bases. This CDR3 comprises 13 residues. In germline, CDR1 is SGDLS, CDR2 YYNGEE. The junction had 5 bases not matched to a gene; V was cut back by 5 bases and J by 5 bases. CDR3 sequence (DNA): TGTGCCAGCAGAGCTCGGGGGGGGGAGACCCAGTACTTC. Its protein is CASRARGGETQYF.

This chain uses TRBV15 with TRBJ2-7; weak D call: TRBD1 (6 bases). Trimming took off 5 bases at V and 3 bases at J, with 8 bases between the two ends. From germline, CDR1 is LNHNV and CDR2 YYDKDF (reference sequence). The length of the CDR3 is 12 residues. CDR3 nucleotide sequence: TGTGCCACCAGCTTAGGGGGCTACGAGCAGTACTTC. Amino acids: CATSLGGYEQYF.

The rearrangement links TRBV27 to TRBJ1-5; 7 positions agree with TRBD1. Trimming took 4 bases from V and 9 from J; bases not matched to a gene: 12. Germline values: CDR1 MNHEY, CDR2 SMNVEV (reference sequence). The CDR3 is made up of 15 amino acids. The CDR3 coding sequence is TGTGCCAGCAGTTCATTCACAGGGGCCCAGAGGCCCCAGCATTTT. This codes for CASSSFTGAQRPQHF.

The gene calls are TRBV27 and TRBJ1-1; D might be TRBD1 (5 bases). Between the trimmed V and J ends, which lost 3 bases and 3 bases, there was a span of 11 bases. Germline CDR1 MNHEY, CDR2 SMNVEV (reference sequence). This CDR3 is 14 amino acids long. The DNA for the CDR3 is TGTGCCAGCAGTTTTAGCGGGGGTCACACTGAAGCTTTCTTT. Amino acids: CASSFSGGHTEAFF.

This chain uses TRBV27 with TRBJ2-2, with 7 bases aligning to TRBD2. The CDR3 consists of 13 residues. J lost 4 bases, V lost 7 bases, and 3 bases had no gene match. Germline V gene data show CDR1 as MNHEY and CDR2 as SMNVEV (reference sequence). As DNA, the CDR3 is TGTGCCAGCACGGGAGGAACCACCGGGGAGCTGTTTTTT. This codes for CASTGGTTGELFF.

The gene calls are TRBV7-6 and TRBJ1-4; 10 positions match TRBD1. J lost 7 bases, V lost 6 bases, and 5 bases had no gene match. The CDR3 is made up of 14 amino acids. CDR1 is SGHVS, CDR2 FNYEAQ, per germline. The CDR3 bases are TGTGCCAGCAGTTGGACAGGGGGGACTGAAAAACTGTTTTTT. It yields the protein CASSWTGGTEKLFF.

CDR3 residues: CASSVAPQGNTDTQYF. The CDR3 DNA reads as TGTGCCAGCAGCGTAGCCCCCCAGGGAAATACAGATACGCAGTATTTT. The rearrangement uses TRBV9 and TRBJ2-3; weak D call: TRBD1 (5 bases). V lost 0 bases and J 3 bases, leaving 14 bases between the germline ends. Germline-derived CDR1 and CDR2 are SGDLS and YYNGEE. The CDR3 loop spans 16 amino acids.

This chain links TRBV5-1 with TRBJ2-3, with D hard to call. This CDR3 is 13 amino acids long. From germline, CDR1 is SGHRS and CDR2 YFSETQ. The germline V and J ends were trimmed by 7 bases and 0 bases, with 9 bases remaining between them. CDR3 sequence (DNA): TGCGCCAGCCAGGCAGCTAGCACAGATACGCAGTATTTT. The encoded protein is CASQAASTDTQYF.

This chain joins TRBV7-2 and TRBJ1-5, with 9 bases that match TRBD1. V was clipped by 3 bases and J by 6 bases; unmatched bases: 3. The germline V gene has CDR1 SGHTA and CDR2 FQGNSA. This CDR3 comprises 14 residues. The CDR3 reads CASSLRGQGQPQHF. Written as DNA, the CDR3 is TGTGCCAGCAGCTTGAGGGGACAGGGTCAGCCCCAGCATTTT.